The sequence of this T cell receptor beta chain was determined in a study of blood T cell repertoires in COVID-19. Study details: COVID-19 samples, acute and convalescent, were from the United States, Italy and Spain.

In the original processing: Amplified reference gene primers provided the basis for estimating nucleated cell counts. The protocol was immunoSEQ multiplex PCR, while the TCRdb copy is restricted to in-frame clones and leaves out a portion. D and trimming were read from the DNA, whereas the V and J calls and clone size are those reported in that table. Of hundreds of thousands of clones in the sample, roughly 85% were seen once. Germline CDR1 is SQVTM and CDR2 is ANQGSEA. This CDR3 contains 14 residues. V lost 4 bases to trimming and J lost 1 base; unmatched junction nucleotides: 3. Those who participated ranged in age from roughly 18 to 100 years and resided in approximately 26 US areas. All recovered Cohort 3 donors got two negative PCRs, got clearance, or saw symptom resolution.

Source material: PBMCs or T cells enriched from blood (not recorded which). The receptor's source is a woman between 45 and 60 years old who had recovered from COVID-19. The chain recombines TRBV29-1 with TRBJ2-2, with 7 bases fitting TRBD1. CDR3 sequence reads: CSVVGDRNTGELFF. The DNA for the CDR3 is TGCAGCGTTGTAGGGGACAGGAACACCGGGGAGCTGTTTTTT.